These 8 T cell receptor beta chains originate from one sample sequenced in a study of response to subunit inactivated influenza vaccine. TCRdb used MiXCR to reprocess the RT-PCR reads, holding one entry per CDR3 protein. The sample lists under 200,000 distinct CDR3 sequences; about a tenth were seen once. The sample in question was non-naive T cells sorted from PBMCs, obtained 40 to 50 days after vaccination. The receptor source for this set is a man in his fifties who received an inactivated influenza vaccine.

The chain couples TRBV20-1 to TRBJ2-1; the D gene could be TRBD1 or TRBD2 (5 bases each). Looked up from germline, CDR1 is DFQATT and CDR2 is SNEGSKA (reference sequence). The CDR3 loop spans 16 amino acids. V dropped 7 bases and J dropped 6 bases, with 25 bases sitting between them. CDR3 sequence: CSVGLITPMGVNEQFF. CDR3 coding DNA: TGCAGTGTCGGCCTGATAACTCCGATGGGGGTCAATGAGCAGTTCTTC.

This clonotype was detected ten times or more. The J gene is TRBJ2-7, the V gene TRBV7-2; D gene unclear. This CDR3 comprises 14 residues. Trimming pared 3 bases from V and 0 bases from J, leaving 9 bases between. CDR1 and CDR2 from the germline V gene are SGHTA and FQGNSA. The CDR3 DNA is TGTGCCAGCAGCTTTAGGCGGAGCTCCTACGAGCAGTACTTC. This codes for CASSFRRSSYEQYF.

The CDR3 bases are TGTGCCACCAGCAGCCACTACAATGAGCAGTTCTTC. Translation gives CATSSHYNEQFF. The V call is TRBV15, the J call TRBJ2-1; D unresolved. Trimming removed 3 bases at V and 3 bases at J, with 3 bases between. This CDR3 has 12 residues. Germline assignment: CDR1 LNHNV and CDR2 YYDKDF (reference sequence).

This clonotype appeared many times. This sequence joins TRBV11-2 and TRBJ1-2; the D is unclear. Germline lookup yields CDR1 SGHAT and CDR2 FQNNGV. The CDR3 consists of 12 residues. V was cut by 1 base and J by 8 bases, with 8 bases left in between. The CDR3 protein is CASSLGGGGYTF. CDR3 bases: TGTGCCAGCAGCTTAGGGGGAGGGGGCTACACCTTC.

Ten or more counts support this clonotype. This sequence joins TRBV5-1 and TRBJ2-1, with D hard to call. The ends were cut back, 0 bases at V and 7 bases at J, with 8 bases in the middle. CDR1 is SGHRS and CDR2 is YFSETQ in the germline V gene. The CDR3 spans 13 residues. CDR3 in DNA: TGCGCCAGCAGCTTGGATCATGTAAATGAGCAGTTCTTC. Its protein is CASSLDHVNEQFF.

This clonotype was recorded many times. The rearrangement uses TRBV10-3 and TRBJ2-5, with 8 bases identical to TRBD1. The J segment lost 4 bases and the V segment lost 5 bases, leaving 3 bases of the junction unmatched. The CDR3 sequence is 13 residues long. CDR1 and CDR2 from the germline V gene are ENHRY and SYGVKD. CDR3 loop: CAISYTGGETQYF. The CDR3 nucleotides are TGTGCCATCAGTTATACAGGGGGAGAGACCCAGTACTTC.

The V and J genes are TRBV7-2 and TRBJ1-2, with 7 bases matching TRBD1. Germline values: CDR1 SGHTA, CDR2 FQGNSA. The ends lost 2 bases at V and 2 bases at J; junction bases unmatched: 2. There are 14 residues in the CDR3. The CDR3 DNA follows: TGTGCCAGCAGCTTATTACAGGGGAACTATGGCTACACCTTC. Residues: CASSLLQGNYGYTF.

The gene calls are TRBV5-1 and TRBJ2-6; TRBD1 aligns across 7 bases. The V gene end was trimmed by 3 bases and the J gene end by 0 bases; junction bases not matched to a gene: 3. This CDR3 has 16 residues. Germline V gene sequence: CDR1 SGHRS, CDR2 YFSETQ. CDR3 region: CASSYGTASGANVLTF. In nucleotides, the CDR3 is TGCGCCAGCAGCTATGGGACAGCCTCTGGGGCCAACGTCCTGACTTTC. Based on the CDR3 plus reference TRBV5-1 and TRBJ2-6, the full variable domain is KAGVTQTPRYLIKTRGQQVTLSCSPISGHRSVSWYQQTPGQGLQFLFEYFSETQRNKGNFPGRFSGRQFSNSRSEMNVSTLELGDSALYLCASSYGTASGANVLTFGAGSRLTVL.